This T cell receptor (beta chain) was sequenced during a study of shared clonotypes between healthy human individuals. V lost 6 bases to trimming and J lost 6 bases; unmatched junction nucleotides: 11. Germline values: CDR1 MNHNS, CDR2 SASEGT. The CDR3 runs to 14 residues. The method was immunoSEQ multiplex PCR; TCRdb's version includes in-frame clones alone and lacks a portion of them. This sample has some 2 million clones, with about 95% found just once. Naive CD8 populations comprised CD45RO-negative cells positively selected for CCR7, excluding terminally differentiated effector memory CD45RA+ cells.

The chain links TRBV6-1 to TRBJ2-7; 7 bases fit TRBD1. This clonotype was obtained from a man in his late teens or twenties in good health. The material sequenced was naive CD8+ T cells sorted from blood. In DNA form, the CDR3 reads TGTGCCAGCAGCTATTACCGGGACAGCTCCGAGCAGTACTTC. This sequence encodes CASSYYRDSSEQYF.